The sequence of this T cell receptor beta chain was determined in a study of T-cell reconstitution after alpha-beta-depleted transplantation in children. The TCRbeta library incorporated unique molecular identifiers. One entry per CDR3 protein results from TCRdb running MiXCR on the PCR reads. The sample yields 400,000 to 550,000 distinct CDR3 sequences, 10% seen once. On this clonotype: Its antigen is still unknown.

With V trimmed by 3 bases and J by 5 bases, 6 bases remained unmatched. Per germline, CDR1 KGHDR and CDR2 SFDVKD. The CDR3 spans 16 residues. Study-level results: T-cell numbers and diversity one year post-transplant derived largely from freshly generated T cells.

This rearrangement joins TRBV24-1 to TRBJ2-1; TRBD2 matches 10 bases. The TCR was taken from a child between 2 and 9 years old with inherited bone marrow failure, due to receive a stem cell transplant. Source: PBMCs, taken before TCRalphabeta/CD19-depleted stem cell transplant. The DNA for the CDR3 is TGTGCCACCAGTGATCCGGGGCTAGCGGGAGACAATGAGCAGTTCTTC. Translation gives CATSDPGLAGDNEQFF.